The rows below give T cell receptor beta chains drawn from one sample of a study of blood T cells in healthy people across ages. MiXCR, applied by TCRdb to the 5' RACE reads, yields one record per CDR3 protein. The table shows roughly 900,000 distinct CDR3 sequences, with around 28% occurring only once. The sequenced sample consisted of blood. These TCRs come from a woman older than 75 in good health. CDR3s include the opening cysteine and the closing phenylalanine or tryptophan. Where a row states a size, it is once, few, many or the class of an expanded clone; other rows omit it.

v_call: TRBV25-1
clone_size: many
j_call: TRBJ2-5
cdr3_length: 14
cdr3_aa: CASSERGHQETQYF

v_call: TRBV4-1
clone_size: NA
j_call: TRBJ1-5
cdr3_length: 17
cdr3_aa: CASSRTFQSPGDKPQHF

v_call: TRBV12-3/TRBV12-4
clone_size: few
j_call: TRBJ1-1
cdr3_length: 14
cdr3_aa: CASSLSGANTEAFF

v_call: TRBV9
clone_size: many
j_call: TRBJ2-5
cdr3_length: 15
cdr3_aa: CASSVGVAHQETQYF

v_call: TRBV2
clone_size: NA
j_call: TRBJ2-2
cdr3_length: 15
cdr3_aa: CASRGGPPGSGERFF

v_call: TRBV6-5
clone_size: many
j_call: TRBJ2-1
cdr3_length: 15
cdr3_aa: CASSFDRGATNEQFF

v_call: TRBV5-1
clone_size: many
j_call: TRBJ2-1
cdr3_length: 15
cdr3_aa: CASSFNSDNYNEQFF

v_call: TRBV7-2
clone_size: NA
j_call: TRBJ2-7
cdr3_length: 13
cdr3_aa: CASSLQLRGEQYF

v_call: TRBV28
clone_size: NA
j_call: TRBJ1-1
cdr3_length: 12
cdr3_aa: CASSPRPTEAFF

v_call: TRBV5-4
clone_size: few
j_call: TRBJ1-2
cdr3_length: 15
cdr3_aa: CASSLAGRINYGYTF

v_call: TRBV7-2
clone_size: NA
j_call: TRBJ2-3
cdr3_length: 14
cdr3_aa: CASRLAETSDTQYF

v_call: TRBV20-1
clone_size: NA
j_call: TRBJ2-7
cdr3_length: 14
cdr3_aa: CSARGRQGRYEQYF

v_call: TRBV4-3
clone_size: NA
j_call: TRBJ2-7
cdr3_length: 13
cdr3_aa: CASSQGRPYEQYF

v_call: TRBV12-3/TRBV12-4
clone_size: many
j_call: TRBJ2-5
cdr3_length: 14
cdr3_aa: CASTKLGIQETQYF

v_call: TRBV29-1
clone_size: once
j_call: TRBJ2-3
cdr3_length: 13
cdr3_aa: CSVGRQSTDTQYF

v_call: TRBV7-2
clone_size: NA
j_call: TRBJ2-1
cdr3_length: 14
cdr3_aa: CASSLVGGDYEQFF

v_call: TRBV5-1
clone_size: once
j_call: TRBJ1-1
cdr3_length: 15
cdr3_aa: CASGLGQGMNTEAFF

v_call: TRBV20-1
clone_size: many
j_call: TRBJ2-7
cdr3_length: 17
cdr3_aa: CSASITSGAIRSYEQYF

v_call: TRBV7-6
clone_size: many
j_call: TRBJ2-1
cdr3_length: 16
cdr3_aa: CASSRTGTSGGVEQFF

v_call: TRBV10-2
clone_size: NA
j_call: TRBJ2-2
cdr3_length: 16
cdr3_aa: CASSRTSGGRGGELFF

v_call: TRBV20-1
clone_size: many
j_call: TRBJ2-5
cdr3_length: 12
cdr3_aa: CSASGKQETQYF

v_call: TRBV20-1
clone_size: once
j_call: TRBJ2-7
cdr3_length: 14
cdr3_aa: CSARPGGQTYEQYF

v_call: TRBV7-2
clone_size: many
j_call: TRBJ2-7
cdr3_length: 13
cdr3_aa: CASSLDRVNEQYF

v_call: TRBV7-6
clone_size: many
j_call: TRBJ2-6
cdr3_length: 17
cdr3_aa: CASSMGQGLSGANVLTF

v_call: TRBV7-9
clone_size: NA
j_call: TRBJ2-7
cdr3_length: 14
cdr3_aa: CASSPDTASYEQYF